The entry below gives a single T cell receptor beta chain sequence along with its context. Its antigen is unidentified. This specimen belongs to a study of shared clonotypes between healthy human individuals. Study results and limitations: Sharing across a handful of donors was seen in approximately 5.2% of naive CD4 clonotypes.

Sequencing used immunoSEQ multiplex PCR; TCRdb keeps in-frame clones, though not all of them. Of 800,000 to 950,000 clones listed, about 96% are singletons. Germline loops: CDR1 SGHTA, CDR2 FQGNSA. CDR3 size: 15 residues. Unmatched junction bases numbered 12, after V lost 5 bases and J lost 9 bases. Only CD45RO-negative cells positively selected for CCR7 counted as naive CD8 cells, so terminally differentiated effector memory CD45RA+ cells were excluded. Sequenced sample: naive CD8+ T cells sorted from blood. The TCR comes from a man aged 25-45 years in good health. V is TRBV7-2 and J is TRBJ2-1; 8 nucleotides match TRBD2. CDR3 in amino acids: CASSIAGGRVSEQFF. The CDR3 DNA sequence: TGTGCCAGCAGCATCGCGGGGGGTCGGGTCTCTGAGCAGTTCTTC.